This is a list of T cell receptor beta chains from one sample in a study of OX40 agonist ivuxolimab in advanced cancers. Clones were sequenced by immunoSEQ multiplex PCR, and TCRdb holds only the in-frame ones, with some missing. The sample contains some 90,000 clones, approximately 89% of which appear only once. The source was CD4+ or CD8+ T cells sorted from blood, collected in a trial of the OX40 agonist ivuxolimab. All receptors come from an adult with an advanced solid tumor such as melanoma, head and neck, liver or kidney cancer. The CDR3 runs from the conserved cysteine through the conserved F or W. D genes are given only for firm matches. Clone size appears in some rows only: once, few, many, or a class for an expanded clone.

-,TRBV2,TRBJ2-5,TRBD1,TGTGCCAGCAGATTGGGACAGGGCCAAGAGACCCAGTACTTC,CASRLGQGQETQYF
-,TRBV10-1,TRBJ2-2,TRBD2,TGCGCCAGCAGTGAGAGACTAGCGGGAGTGATAAACACCGGGGAGCTGTTTTTT,CASSERLAGVINTGELFF
-,TRBV18,TRBJ2-2,TRBD1,TGTGCCAGCTCCTACGACAGGGTCACCGGGGAGCTGTTTTTT,CASSYDRVTGELFF
-,TRBV6-1,TRBJ1-1,TRBD1,TGTGCCAGCAGAGGACAGGGCGTTGAAGCTTTCTTT,CASRGQGVEAFF
-,TRBV10-3,TRBJ1-5,-,TGTGCCATCAGTGATGTAGCGGATAATCAGCCCCAGCATTTT,CAISDVADNQPQHF
once,TRBV18,TRBJ2-5,TRBD2,TGTGCCAGCTCACGTCCGGGACTAGCTCAAGAGACCCAGTACTTC,CASSRPGLAQETQYF
-,TRBV29-1,TRBJ1-2,-,TGCAGCGTTGAAGCCACAGGCGGCTACACCTTC,CSVEATGGYTF
-,TRBV29-1,TRBJ1-1,-,TGCAGCGTTGCGTCCGACAGAGCGAACACTGAAGCTTTCTTT,CSVASDRANTEAFF
-,TRBV19,TRBJ2-1,TRBD1,TGTGCCAGTAGTGCCTTGACAGGGGGCATGAATGAGCAGTTCTTC,CASSALTGGMNEQFF
-,TRBV11-2,TRBJ1-1,-,TGTGCCAGCAGCCCGGACACGAACACTGAAGCTTTCTTT,CASSPDTNTEAFF
-,TRBV2,TRBJ2-1,TRBD2,TGTGCCACCCAGCGGGAGAGACTCTGGGAGCAGTTCTTC,CATQRERLWEQFF
once,TRBV19,TRBJ2-5,TRBD1,TGTGCCAGTAGTACGCCGACAGGGGGCGCGGAGACCCAGTACTTC,CASSTPTGGAETQYF
-,TRBV9,TRBJ1-1,-,TGTGCCAGCAGCGTAGTAGTCGGGTTAAAAGCTTTCTTT,CASSVVVGLKAFF
few,TRBV7-8,TRBJ2-7,-,TGTGCCAGCAGCTTGAGACAGCGAACCGACTACGAGCAGTACTTC,CASSLRQRTDYEQYF
few,TRBV30,TRBJ1-1,-,TGTGCCTGGACAGGGGCGACTGAAGCTTTCTTT,CAWTGATEAFF
-,TRBV9,TRBJ1-2,TRBD1,TGTGCCAGCAGCGTAGAACAGGGGCAGGGCTACACCTTC,CASSVEQGQGYTF
-,TRBV9,TRBJ2-1,-,TGTGCCAGCAGCGTACCTTTAGGAGGGGGGCGGAATGAGCAGTTCTTC,CASSVPLGGGRNEQFF
-,TRBV29-1,TRBJ2-1,TRBD2,TGCAGCGTTGAAAATCGACTAGCGGGACACAATGAGCAGTTCTTC,CSVENRLAGHNEQFF
-,TRBV30,TRBJ1-2,-,TGTGCCTGGAGTGACTCTGGTCTCCTAGGAGAAGCTAACTATGGCTACACCTTC,CAWSDSGLLGEANYGYTF
-,TRBV29-1,TRBJ2-1,TRBD2,TGCAGCGTTGATGTCGGCGGGAGGTCCTACAATGAGCAGTTCTTC,CSVDVGGRSYNEQFF
-,TRBV19,TRBJ1-5,-,TGTGCCAGTAGTACGGGGTTTCAGCCCCAGCATTTT,CASSTGFQPQHF
-,TRBV2,TRBJ2-1,-,TGTGCCAGCAGTGAAGCGCTTCGGGACTCCGAGCAGTTCTTC,CASSEALRDSEQFF
-,TRBV7-2,TRBJ1-6,-,TGTGCCAGCAGCTTTTCTGCCGGGCTTGAAGTTTCACCCCTCCACTTT,CASSFSAGLEVSPLHF
-,TRBV19,TRBJ2-2,-,TGTGCCAGTAGTATAGATCGGAGGGAGCTCGGGGAGCTGTTTTTT,CASSIDRRELGELFF
-,TRBV18,TRBJ2-7,TRBD1,TGTGCCAGCTCACCACTAACCGGGACAGGGGGCTCCGAGCAGTACTTC,CASSPLTGTGGSEQYF
few,TRBV5-1,TRBJ2-1,-,TGCGCCAGCAGGAGACGAGATTCCTACAATGAGCAGTTCTTC,CASRRRDSYNEQFF
-,TRBV7-6,TRBJ2-7,TRBD1,TGTGCCAGCAGCTTAGGCGGACAGGGAGCCTACGAGCAGTACTTC,CASSLGGQGAYEQYF
few,TRBV19,TRBJ2-7,TRBD1,TGTGCCAGTTCGGACAGGGGTGACTACGAGCAGTACTTC,CASSDRGDYEQYF
-,TRBV5-4,TRBJ2-5,TRBD2,TGTGCCAGCAGCTTACTAGCGGAAGAGACCCAGTACTTC,CASSLLAEETQYF
-,TRBV7-8,TRBJ1-4,-,TGTGCCAGCAGCTTAGGGGGGACTAATGAAAAACTGTTTTTT,CASSLGGTNEKLFF
-,TRBV5-8,TRBJ1-5,-,TGTGCCAGCAGCTTGTTTCTCCTGAGCAATCAGCCCCAGCATTTT,CASSLFLLSNQPQHF
-,TRBV7-7,TRBJ2-2,-,TGTGCCAGCAGCCCCGGACAGACAAACACCGGGGAGCTGTTTTTT,CASSPGQTNTGELFF
-,TRBV19,TRBJ2-1,TRBD1,TGTGCCAGTAAAAACCAGGGGGCGCGATATGAGCAGTTCTTC,CASKNQGARYEQFF
once,TRBV5-4,TRBJ2-7,-,TGTGCCAGCAGCTTGTCCCCGGCCTTGGGCGAGCAGTACTTC,CASSLSPALGEQYF
once,TRBV5-4,TRBJ2-7,TRBD2,TGTGCCAGCACAACCGGCGGGAGGGCCTACGAGCAGTACTTC,CASTTGGRAYEQYF
-,TRBV19,TRBJ2-1,TRBD2,TGTGCCAGTAGTATTTTAACGAGCGGGAGGGCCTACAATGAGCAGTTCTTC,CASSILTSGRAYNEQFF
once,TRBV10-2,TRBJ1-2,-,TGCGCCAGCAGTCCCCCTGGGGGAGGCTATGGCTACACCTTC,CASSPPGGGYGYTF
-,TRBV19,TRBJ2-3,-,TGTGCCAGTAGTCTACGGACAGTCACAGATACGCAGTATTTT,CASSLRTVTDTQYF
-,TRBV5-6,TRBJ2-7,TRBD1,TGTGCCAGCAGCTTGGACAGGGGGCACGAGCAGTACTTC,CASSLDRGHEQYF
-,TRBV6-6,TRBJ1-3,TRBD1,TGTGCCAGCAAAACGGGACAGGGTTCCGGAAACACCATATATTTT,CASKTGQGSGNTIYF
-,TRBV19,TRBJ2-5,-,TGTGCCAGTAGTATGGGTCCGGGTTACCAAGAGACCCAGTACTTC,CASSMGPGYQETQYF
-,TRBV19,TRBJ2-6,-,TGTGCCAGTAGCCCGTCTGGGGCCAACGTCCTGACTTTC,CASSPSGANVLTF
-,TRBV19,TRBJ2-5,TRBD1,TGTGCCAGTAGTAATCCGGGACAGGGGCACGAGACCCAGTACTTC,CASSNPGQGHETQYF
-,TRBV6-5,TRBJ1-2,-,TGTGCCAGCAGTTCCGCAAATGGCTACACCTTC,CASSSANGYTF
-,TRBV7-2,TRBJ2-1,TRBD2,TGTGCCAGCAGTATCGCCGGGACTACCTACAATGAGCAGTTCTTC,CASSIAGTTYNEQFF
once,TRBV29-1,TRBJ1-4,TRBD1,TGCAGCGTTGACGGACAGGGTGGGGAAAAACTGTTTTTT,CSVDGQGGEKLFF
-,TRBV5-1,TRBJ1-5,-,TGCGCCAGCAGCTTGGCCGTTTCGAAGGTCCAGCCCCAGCATTTT,CASSLAVSKVQPQHF
-,TRBV9,TRBJ2-7,TRBD2,TGTGCCAGCAGCGTAGACGGGAGGTCCTCCTACGAGCAGTACTTC,CASSVDGRSSYEQYF
-,TRBV30,TRBJ1-5,-,TGTGCCTGGAGTCAGGGCCTACAGCCCCAGCATTTT,CAWSQGLQPQHF
-,TRBV27,TRBJ2-7,-,TGTGCCAGCAGTTTTAGAAGGTTCGGGGGCTCAGTGCAGTACTTC,CASSFRRFGGSVQYF
-,TRBV5-1,TRBJ2-2,-,TGCGCCAGCAGCTTGGCCGGGGTCTTGACCGGGGAGCTGTTTTTT,CASSLAGVLTGELFF
-,TRBV5-1,TRBJ2-3,-,TGCGCCAGCAGCTTGGTGCAGGCCGGAGATACGCAGTATTTT,CASSLVQAGDTQYF